Sequencing of this TCR beta chain was carried out in a study of blood T cell repertoires in COVID-19. Study-wide context: The United States, Italy and Spain provided the acute and convalescent COVID-19 samples. PBMCs, B-cell-depleted T cells, or T cells provided the cDNA or gDNA that made up the material.

The CDR3 loop spans 14 amino acids. Germline V gene lookup returns CDR1 LGHNA and CDR2 YSLEER. The ends lost 3 bases at V and 10 bases at J; junction bases unmatched: 7. Authors' methods: The assay estimated nucleated cells by amplifying reference gene primers. Clones were read by immunoSEQ multiplex PCR, and TCRdb kept only the in-frame ones, dropping some. The D gene and trimming were derived from the DNA, and the V and J assignments and clone size from that table. The sample has 110,000 to 150,000 clones, roughly 80% seen once; the top ten hold less than 5%. A Seattle source enrolled patients during active infection and followed them longitudinally.

The chain uses TRBV4-3 and TRBJ2-3, with 10 bases matching TRBD2. The receptor's source is an older woman with COVID-19, enrolled during active disease. Input material: peripheral blood. CDR3 region: CASSQGASGGAQYF. Here the CDR3 DNA reads TGCGCCAGCAGCCAGGGTGCGAGCGGGGGGGCGCAGTATTTT.